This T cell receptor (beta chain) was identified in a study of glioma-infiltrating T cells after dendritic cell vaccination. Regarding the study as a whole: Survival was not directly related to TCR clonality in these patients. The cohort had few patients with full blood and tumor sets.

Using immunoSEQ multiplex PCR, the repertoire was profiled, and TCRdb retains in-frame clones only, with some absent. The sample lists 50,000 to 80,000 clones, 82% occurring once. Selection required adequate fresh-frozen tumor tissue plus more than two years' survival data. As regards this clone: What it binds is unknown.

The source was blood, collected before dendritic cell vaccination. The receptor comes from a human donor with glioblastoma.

CDR3 sequence: CASSYSGGAVGETQYF. In DNA form, the CDR3 reads TGTGCCAGCAGTTATAGCGGGGGGGCCGTTGGAGAGACCCAGTACTTC. The rearrangement links TRBV7-2 to TRBJ2-5; 11 bases match TRBD2. Germline V CDR1 and CDR2: SGHTA, FQGNSA. The trim removed 6 bases at V and 4 bases at J, leaving 10 bases unmatched. There are 16 residues in the CDR3.